The rows below give T cell receptor beta chains drawn from one sample of a study of PD-1 blockade in classical Hodgkin lymphoma. Libraries were prepared by immunoSEQ multiplex PCR; TCRdb keeps only in-frame clonotypes and omits some of them. The data show approximately 21,000 clones, 87% seen once. Sequencing was carried out using CD8+ T cells from blood. The source of these receptors is a human donor with classical Hodgkin lymphoma. Both conserved end residues are part of each CDR3. The D gene is left open where the match is weak. Clone size is shown for a subset of rows, as once, few, many or a class of expanded clone.

D gene,CDR3 length,clone size,V gene,J gene,CDR3 protein,CDR3 DNA
-,13,-,TRBV25-1,TRBJ2-5,CASSEGIGETQYF,TGTGCCAGCAGTGAAGGGATAGGAGAGACCCAGTACTTC
-,16,-,TRBV4-3,TRBJ1-1,CASSQAWDGSPTEAFF,TGCGCCAGCAGCCAAGCCTGGGACGGATCCCCCACTGAAGCTTTCTTT
-,17,-,TRBV18,TRBJ2-5,CASSPFGADAIQETQYF,TGTGCCAGCTCACCATTTGGGGCGGACGCAATTCAAGAGACCCAGTACTTC
-,15,-,TRBV13,TRBJ2-3,CASSLGIEGRATQYF,TGTGCCAGCAGCTTAGGGATCGAGGGGCGAGCTACGCAGTATTTT
-,13,-,TRBV7-9,TRBJ2-1,CAAGSLTYNEQFF,TGTGCCGCCGGGAGTCTGACCTACAATGAGCAGTTCTTC
TRBD2,14,-,TRBV11-2,TRBJ2-7,CASSFSGGLYEQYF,TGTGCCAGCAGCTTCAGCGGGGGACTCTACGAGCAGTACTTC
TRBD1,14,-,TRBV5-5,TRBJ2-7,CASSLGDSSYEQYF,TGTGCCAGCAGCTTGGGGGACAGTTCCTACGAGCAGTACTTC
TRBD1,15,once,TRBV7-9,TRBJ1-2,CASSLFGQGADGYTF,TGTGCCAGCAGCTTGTTCGGACAGGGGGCGGATGGCTACACCTTC
TRBD2,17,-,TRBV7-9,TRBJ2-4,CASSSTGLAGAKNIQYF,TGTGCCAGCAGCAGCACAGGACTAGCGGGAGCCAAAAACATTCAGTACTTC
-,15,-,TRBV19,TRBJ2-1,CASRYSTFKANEQFF,TGTGCCAGTCGGTACTCCACATTCAAGGCCAATGAGCAGTTCTTC
-,15,-,TRBV4-3,TRBJ2-5,CASSQSGGAQETQYF,TGCGCCAGCAGCCAATCGGGCGGGGCGCAAGAGACCCAGTACTTC
-,15,-,TRBV6-5,TRBJ2-3,CAVAGRGASTDTQYF,TGTGCCGTCGCCGGAAGGGGGGCCAGCACAGATACGCAGTATTTT
-,13,-,TRBV9,TRBJ2-7,CASSSDSTGEQYF,TGTGCCAGCAGCTCGGACTCGACCGGCGAGCAGTACTTC
TRBD2,15,-,TRBV7-2,TRBJ2-7,CASSLGIAGTYEQYF,TGTGCCAGCAGCTTAGGAATAGCGGGAACCTACGAGCAGTACTTC
-,16,-,TRBV5-1,TRBJ2-3,CASSLAASDYTDTQYF,TGCGCCAGCAGCTTGGCAGCGAGCGACTACACAGATACGCAGTATTTT
TRBD1,15,-,TRBV5-4,TRBJ2-7,CASSSEPGQGYEQYF,TGTGCCAGCAGCTCGGAACCGGGACAGGGCTACGAGCAGTACTTC
TRBD1,15,-,TRBV27,TRBJ2-7,CASSLTPDRSYEQYF,TGTGCCAGCAGCTTAACCCCGGACAGGTCCTACGAGCAGTACTTC
-,13,-,TRBV6-6,TRBJ2-1,CASTNEVYNEQFF,TGTGCCAGCACCAACGAGGTTTACAATGAGCAGTTCTTC
TRBD2,16,once,TRBV4-1,TRBJ2-5,CASSQAASGGVPAQYF,TGCGCCAGCAGCCAAGCGGCTAGCGGGGGGGTCCCGGCCCAGTACTTC
-,19,-,TRBV11-2,TRBJ2-3,CASSLDPPTYPTSTDTQYF,TGTGCCAGCAGCTTAGATCCGCCGACTTACCCCACTAGCACAGATACGCAGTATTTT
-,14,-,TRBV5-5,TRBJ1-1,CASSPFVKGTEAFF,TGTGCCAGCAGTCCTTTCGTAAAGGGGACTGAAGCTTTCTTT
-,12,-,TRBV7-2,TRBJ2-2,CASSLALGELFF,TGTGCCAGCAGCTTAGCGTTGGGGGAGCTGTTTTTT
TRBD1,15,-,TRBV11-2,TRBJ2-7,CASSYTGGFSYEQYF,TGTGCCAGCAGCTATACAGGGGGGTTCTCCTACGAGCAGTACTTC
-,13,once,TRBV4-1,TRBJ2-7,CASSQPGSYEQYF,TGCGCCAGCAGCCAACCAGGGTCCTACGAGCAGTACTTC
TRBD2,18,-,TRBV11-2,TRBJ2-5,CASRPPTSEGTSQETQYF,TGTGCCAGCAGACCTCCTACTAGCGAGGGAACCAGCCAAGAGACCCAGTACTTC
-,14,-,TRBV6-6,TRBJ2-1,CASSIHPTGNEQFF,TGTGCCAGCAGTATCCATCCGACGGGGAATGAGCAGTTCTTC
-,12,few,TRBV7-9,TRBJ1-1,CASSFRGAEAFF,TGTGCCAGCAGCTTCAGGGGTGCTGAAGCTTTCTTT
-,14,once,TRBV5-5,TRBJ2-7,CASSLVRFSYEQYF,TGTGCCAGCAGCTTGGTGAGATTCTCCTACGAGCAGTACTTC
-,14,-,TRBV7-9,TRBJ2-7,CASSLSTRSYEQYF,TGTGCCAGCAGCTTATCGACAAGGTCCTACGAGCAGTACTTC
-,18,-,TRBV9,TRBJ2-3,CASSPFAAGFGRTDTQYF,TGTGCCAGCAGCCCCTTCGCAGCAGGGTTCGGGCGCACAGATACGCAGTATTTT
TRBD1,12,-,TRBV7-2,TRBJ1-1,CASSWTGFPAFF,TGTGCCAGCAGCTGGACAGGTTTTCCGGCTTTCTTT
TRBD2,15,-,TRBV4-1,TRBJ2-3,CASSQDRGGADTQYF,TGCGCCAGCAGCCAAGACCGGGGGGGGGCTGATACGCAGTATTTT
-,14,-,TRBV4-1,TRBJ2-7,CASSHLTGPYEQYF,TGCGCCAGCAGCCATCTAACAGGTCCCTACGAGCAGTACTTC
-,16,-,TRBV5-1,TRBJ1-4,CASRPDEVTTNEKLFF,TGCGCCAGCAGGCCTGACGAGGTTACAACTAATGAAAAACTGTTTTTT
-,12,-,TRBV6-5,TRBJ1-2,CASRPPNYGYTF,TGTGCCAGCAGGCCACCGAATTATGGCTACACCTTC